Below, 10 T cell receptor beta chains from the same sample are listed, as sequenced in a study of CD8+ T cells in alopecia areata. Following RNA extraction, reverse transcription yielded cDNA that acted as the sequencing template. Assay: immunoSEQ multiplex PCR; the TCRdb copy retains only in-frame clones and omits some. The repertoire includes 250,000 to 350,000 clones, over 45% of them detected once, and 0.93% sits in the top ten. Treatment in this sample: oral pan-JAK inhibitor, 5-10 mg twice daily. The sequenced sample was CD4+ T cells sorted from blood, obtained between weeks 51 and 54, from a patient treated with tofacitinib. All receptors derive from a human donor with alopecia areata.

V usage is TRBV5-1 and J usage is TRBJ2-1; D is possibly TRBD1 (6 bases). Germline V gene lookup returns CDR1 SGHRS and CDR2 YFSETQ. V was clipped by 6 bases and J by 1 base, with 11 bases between them. CDR3 length: 14 amino acids. CDR3 bases: TGCGCCAGCACTCCCAGGGGTTCCTACAATGAGCAGTTCTTC. Encoded protein: CASTPRGSYNEQFF.

The chain uses TRBV10-3 and TRBJ2-4; 9 bases match TRBD2. CDR3 length: 13 amino acids. Germline V CDR1 and CDR2: ENHRY, SYGVKD. V shed 8 bases and J 8 bases; nucleotides not matched to a gene: 7. DNA for the CDR3: TGTGCCATCGCGGGAGGGGTCGGGGACATTCAGTACTTC. Translated, it gives CAIAGGVGDIQYF.

Remarks on this clone: Other DNA sequences in the same sample also yield this CDR3. The chain is built from TRBV25-1 and TRBJ1-2; D call uncertain. V gave up 2 bases and J gave up 0 bases, with 4 bases separating them. The length of the CDR3 is 13 residues. Germline V gene sequence: CDR1 MGHDK, CDR2 SYGVNS. The CDR3 DNA reads as TGTGCCAGCAGTGAACAAGCTAACTATGGCTACACCTTC. Its protein is CASSEQANYGYTF.

This clone has more than one count but fewer than ten. The chain is built from TRBV7-2 and TRBJ2-2; 7 bases fit TRBD2. Germline CDR1 SGHTA, CDR2 FQGNSA. V lost 5 bases, J lost 3 bases, and 6 bases stayed unmatched. This CDR3 comprises 15 residues. The CDR3 region is CASSAAGWYTGELFF. CDR3 DNA: TGTGCCAGCAGCGCAGCGGGGTGGTACACCGGGGAGCTGTTTTTT.

The chain has TRBV30 and TRBJ2-2; D possibly corresponds to TRBD1 (6 bases). V was shortened by 8 bases and J by 4 bases, with 23 bases between the two germline ends. The germline V gene encodes CDR1 GTSNPN and CDR2 SVGIG (reference sequence). This CDR3 spans 16 amino acids. CDR3 amino acids: CALMTGPRGSTGELFF. The CDR3 coding sequence is TGTGCCCTCATGACAGGCCCGAGGGGTAGCACCGGGGAGCTGTTTTTT.

This clone has more than one count but fewer than ten. The chain is built from TRBV4-3 and TRBJ2-1; a possible D gene is TRBD2 (5 bases). Trimming cost V 0 bases and J 7 bases, with 7 bases left between them. The CDR3 is made up of 13 amino acids. Looked up from germline, CDR1 is LGHNA and CDR2 is YSLEER. CDR3 loop: CASSQEGGNEQFF. The CDR3 DNA reads TGCGCCAGCAGCCAAGAAGGCGGGAATGAGCAGTTCTTC.

This sequence joins TRBV13 and TRBJ2-1; no definite D call. V was cut by 2 bases and J by 8 bases, with 7 bases left in between. CDR1 is PRHDT, CDR2 FYEKMQ, per germline (reference sequence). The length of the CDR3 is 12 residues. The CDR3, as DNA: TGTGCCAGCAGCTTACAAAGAGATGAGCAGTTCTTC. Protein: CASSLQRDEQFF.

The V call is TRBV5-6, the J call TRBJ2-1; D tentatively reads TRBD1 or TRBD2 (5 bases each). The V end was cut by 0 bases, the J end by 2 bases, with 15 bases between. Germline V gene data show CDR1 as SGHDT and CDR2 as YYEEEE. The CDR3 has 17 residues. CDR3 nucleotide sequence: TGTGCCAGCAGCTTGGTTGGCCGGGACGGCCCCTACAATGAGCAGTTCTTC. Its protein product is CASSLVGRDGPYNEQFF.

The count of this clone is one. V and J are TRBV9 and TRBJ1-1; D is unresolved. This CDR3 comprises 14 residues. Germline V gene data show CDR1 as SGDLS and CDR2 as YYNGEE. V shed 0 bases and J shed 2 bases, with 8 bases lying between them. The CDR3 bases are TGTGCCAGCAGCGTAGTGAATGGCAACACTGAAGCTTTCTTT. This gives the protein CASSVVNGNTEAFF.

The chain joins TRBV5-1 to TRBJ1-1; 7 nucleotides line up with TRBD1. The CDR3 is 13 residues long. The germline CDR1 and CDR2 sequences are SGHRS and YFSETQ. The V gene end was trimmed by 2 bases and the J gene end by 3 bases; junction bases not matched to a gene: 1. CDR3 residues: CASSFTGDTEAFF. Here the CDR3 DNA reads TGCGCCAGCAGCTTTACAGGGGACACTGAAGCTTTCTTT.